Below are 14 T cell receptor beta chains sequenced from a single sample in a study of OX40 agonist ivuxolimab in advanced cancers. The library was obtained by the immunoSEQ multiplex PCR assay. The table comes from immuneACCESS by way of TCRdb, which keeps in-frame sequences with V and J called. Part of the clones is missing from these tables; in studies checked, under half for an unresolved V gene and the rest for unknown reasons. The sample includes fewer than 85,000 clones, with about 92% observed a single time. The top ten clones comprise 8% to 10% of the sample. The starting material was CD4+ or CD8+ T cells sorted from blood, obtained in a trial of the OX40 agonist ivuxolimab. The receptors derive from an adult with an advanced solid tumor such as melanoma, head and neck, liver or kidney cancer.

The chain employs TRBV27 and TRBJ2-7; no clear D gene. The ends were cut back, 1 base at V and 1 base at J, with 5 bases in the middle. The CDR3 length is 13 residues. CDR1 and CDR2 from the germline V gene are MNHEY and SMNVEV (reference sequence). The CDR3 sequence: CASSLLDSYEQYF. For the CDR3, the DNA is TGTGCCAGCAGTTTATTGGATTCCTACGAGCAGTACTTC.

This clone was detected only a few times. This chain joins TRBV19 and TRBJ2-7, with D possibly being TRBD1 or TRBD2 (5 bases each). Germline CDR1 and CDR2: LNHDA and SQIVND (reference sequence). V was cut by 3 bases and J by 4 bases, with 10 bases left in between. The CDR3 extends over 13 amino acids. The CDR3 reads CASSMQGAYEQYF. CDR3 bases: TGTGCCAGTAGTATGCAGGGAGCATACGAGCAGTACTTC.

This chain connects TRBV28 to TRBJ1-4; D not certain. The V gene lost 5 bases and the J gene lost 4 bases, with 14 bases spanning the gap. In germline, CDR1 is MDHEN, CDR2 SYDVKM. The CDR3 spans 15 residues. The CDR3 DNA sequence: TGTGCCAGCAGTGTCGGACGAGAATATAATGAAAAACTGTTTTTT. This gives the protein CASSVGREYNEKLFF.

The V gene is TRBV5-1, the J gene TRBJ1-6, with 8 bases lining up with TRBD1. With 2 bases clipped from V and 8 bases from J, the junction kept 3 bases outside the gene matches. The germline gives CDR1 SGHRS, CDR2 YFSETQ. CDR3 length: 14 residues. The CDR3: CASSFSGGYSPLHF. In DNA form, the CDR3 reads TGCGCCAGCAGCTTTTCAGGGGGCTATTCACCCCTCCACTTT.

The genes are TRBV5-1 and TRBJ1-2, with D unclear. The CDR3 has 12 residues. Trimming left V 2 bases short and J 2 bases short, with 4 bases between. Germline V gene sequence: CDR1 SGHRS, CDR2 YFSETQ. In DNA form, the CDR3 reads TGCGCCAGCAGCTTCGGGAACTATGGCTACACCTTC. Translation: CASSFGNYGYTF. Full variable domain (remainder filled in from reference TRBV5-1 and TRBJ1-2): KAGVTQTPRYLIKTRGQQVTLSCSPISGHRSVSWYQQTPGQGLQFLFEYFSETQRNKGNFPGRFSGRQFSNSRSEMNVSTLELGDSALYLCASSFGNYGYTFGSGTRLTVV.

The genes are TRBV6-5 and TRBJ2-7; tentatively, D is TRBD1 (6 bases). This CDR3 region has 12 residues. Germline CDR1 reads MNHEY; CDR2 reads SVGAGI. The V gene lost 5 bases and the J gene lost 6 bases, with 11 bases spanning the gap. CDR3 sequence: CASSSDRREQYF. CDR3 nucleotide sequence: TGTGCCAGCAGTAGTGACAGGCGCGAGCAGTACTTC.

The chain uses TRBV7-9 and TRBJ1-1, with 8 bases identical to TRBD1. The CDR3 has 13 amino acids. In germline, CDR1 is SEHNR, CDR2 FQNEAQ (reference sequence). The J segment lost 11 bases and the V segment lost 5 bases, leaving 10 bases of the junction unmatched. The CDR3 spells CASSPGQASGAFF. DNA of the CDR3: TGTGCCAGCAGCCCGGGACAGGCTAGTGGGGCTTTCTTT.

The V gene is TRBV9, the J gene TRBJ2-1; 7 bases match TRBD2. The CDR3 totals 15 residues. Germline CDR1 SGDLS, CDR2 YYNGEE. V lost 1 base and J lost 2; bases outside the gene matches: 3. CDR3 residues: CASSVTGGAYNEQFF. DNA for the CDR3: TGTGCCAGCAGCGTAACGGGGGGTGCCTACAATGAGCAGTTCTTC.

The genes are TRBV7-9 and TRBJ1-1; tentative D call: TRBD1 (6 bases). Germline lookup yields CDR1 SEHNR and CDR2 FQNEAQ (reference sequence). Trimming shortened V by 6 bases and J by 7 bases, and 9 bases separated the two germline ends. The CDR3 loop spans 11 amino acids. This CDR3 reads CASSTGLEAFF. CDR3 coding DNA: TGTGCCAGCAGTACAGGGCTTGAAGCTTTCTTT.

This clone has a single count. The chain combines TRBV27 with TRBJ2-7, with 9 nucleotides matching TRBD1. From germline, CDR1 is MNHEY and CDR2 SMNVEV (reference sequence). V was pared by 4 bases and J by 5 bases, with 6 bases of the junction left unmatched. This CDR3 region has 14 residues. The DNA of the CDR3 is TGTGCCAGCAGTTCCTGGGACAGGGTACACGAGCAGTACTTC. This sequence encodes CASSSWDRVHEQYF.

The V gene is TRBV4-3, the J gene TRBJ2-1; possible D gene TRBD2, 6 bases. Looked up from germline, CDR1 is LGHNA and CDR2 is YSLEER. V lost 4 bases to trimming and J lost 5 bases, with 21 bases between them. This CDR3 comprises 17 residues. As DNA, the CDR3 is TGCGCCAGCAGCCCTCGAAGCGGAGGGGCCCTCAACAATGAGCAGTTCTTC. Encoded protein: CASSPRSGGALNNEQFF.

This chain connects TRBV4-3 to TRBJ2-7; the match to TRBD1 covers 7 bases. The CDR3 is made up of 14 amino acids. Germline-derived CDR1 and CDR2 are LGHNA and YSLEER. The junction had 6 bases not matched to a gene; V was cut back by 4 bases and J by 3 bases. The CDR3 nucleotides are TGCGCCAGCAGCCTAGGGACAGCACTCTACGAGCAGTACTTC. It translates to CASSLGTALYEQYF.

This sequence joins TRBV27 and TRBJ1-1; no clear D gene. Germline CDR1 MNHEY, CDR2 SMNVEV (reference sequence). V lost 0 bases to trimming and J lost 4 bases, with 12 bases between them. The CDR3 contains 15 residues. CDR3 nucleotide sequence: TGTGCCAGCAGTTTATCGTTTCGGCACCGCACTGAAGCTTTCTTT. Translating gives CASSLSFRHRTEAFF.

The chain links TRBV7-9 to TRBJ2-3, with 12 bases lining up with TRBD2. V shed 7 bases and J 6 bases; nucleotides not matched to a gene: 8. The CDR3 extends over 15 amino acids. Germline CDR1 SEHNR, CDR2 FQNEAQ (reference sequence). The CDR3 bases are TGTGCCAGCATCCCTCCCGGACTAGCGGGGGATACGCAGTATTTT. It translates to CASIPPGLAGDTQYF.